This TCR beta chain was retrieved from a study of PD-1 blockade in mismatch repair-deficient tumors (dated by TCRdb to about 2017). With regard to the full study: Between late 2013 and 2016, the trial enrolled about 86 consecutive patients with roughly 13 mismatch repair-deficient cancer types, every one of whom had been previously treated and was progressing. Deep sequencing of TCR CDR3 regions was used to track tumor-associated T cell clones in peripheral blood of patients responding to PD-1 blockade. Findings and caveats that apply to the study as a whole: Tumor-resident clones, often undetectable in blood before treatment, expanded rapidly after pembrolizumab and then contracted, generally before radiologic responses.

The method was the immunoSEQ multiplex PCR assay. TCRdb re-hosts the immuneACCESS table, in-frame sequences only. Its copies lack some clones; in the studies checked, an unresolved V gene accounts for under half of them, and the cause for the rest is not known. This sample lists tens of thousands of clones; 65% to 85% were detected once. The ten largest make up approximately 5.5% of the sample. Trimming accounts for 2 bases at V and 6 bases at J, while the number of junction bases matched to no gene is 2. The CDR3 sequence holds 13 residues, the cysteine and phenylalanine included. CDR3 DNA only is kept here, 39 bases in frame from base 1. Reading the germline V gene gives CDR1 SGHRS and CDR2 YFSETQ. In regard to this clone: This clone's antigen is unknown. Per-nucleotide qualities are absent, and no much larger clonotype sits a single base away.

Mismatch repair deficiency in every enrolled patient was established by polymerase chain reaction or immunohistochemistry. TCR sequencing was carried out for three patients who responded to pembrolizumab therapy. In the phase II trial, pembrolizumab PD-1 blockade was tested prospectively in advanced mismatch repair-deficient cancers, no matter which tissue of origin the cancers came from. Peripheral blood T cell samples were collected serially, before PD-1 blockade began and at several time points afterward. Blood sampling times were expressed in weeks after the first pembrolizumab dose. The sequence links TRBV5-1 to TRBJ2-7, with TRBD1 matching 10 junction bases. This clonotype was sampled from an adult with mismatch repair-deficient cancer. Here the sequenced sample was peripheral blood, taken 44 weeks after starting pembrolizumab. The DNA is TGCGCCAGCAGCTTTAGGGACAGGGGCGAGCAGTACTTC. The resulting protein is CASSFRDRGEQYF.